These 18 T cell receptor beta chains came from one sample sequenced in a study of T-cell memory formation after mild COVID-19. One entry per CDR3 protein, called by TCRdb with MiXCR from the 5' RACE reads. The data contain roughly 480,000 distinct CDR3 sequences, around 27% of them seen just once; the ten biggest clones take up roughly an eighth. Input material: PBMCs or a T cell subset sorted from them (not recorded which). These TCRs come from an adult woman who had mild COVID-19 (a few samples of this study predate the infection). Cell type and time point are not known.

The chain recombines TRBV24-1 with TRBJ2-3; the match to TRBD1 covers 8 bases. Germline-derived CDR1 and CDR2 are KGHDR and SFDVKD. This CDR3 has 16 residues. V dropped 4 bases and J dropped 2; count of bases not matched to a gene: 7. The CDR3 region has the DNA TGTGCCACCAGTGACCCGACAGGGGACAACACAGATACGCAGTATTTT. Amino acid sequence: CATSDPTGDNTDTQYF.

The chain couples TRBV25-1 to TRBJ1-2; D ambiguous. Germline CDR1 MGHDK, CDR2 SYGVNS. Trimming cost V 3 bases and J 2 bases, with 10 bases left between them. The CDR3 extends over 14 amino acids. In nucleotides, the CDR3 is TGTGCCAGCAGTGATAGTAAGGGAAACTATGGCTACACCTTC. Residues: CASSDSKGNYGYTF.

Comments on this clonotype: The junction does not match germline at one end; this may be a read error. This chain joins TRBV7-7 and TRBJ2-2, with a possible D match to TRBD2 (6 bases). Germline CDR1 and CDR2: SSHAT and FNYEAQ (reference sequence). This CDR3 region has 14 residues. The CDR3 is CASTPGLNTGELFF. In nucleotides, the CDR3 is TGTGCTAGCACCCCGGGACTGAACACCGGGGAGCTGTTTTTT.

This clonotype was seen a few times. The rearrangement links TRBV14 to TRBJ1-6; D is perhaps TRBD1 (5 bases). The CDR3 is 16 amino acids. The germline CDR1 and CDR2 sequences are SGHDN and FVKESK. The V end lost 1 base, the J end lost 4 bases, and 11 bases lay between the germline ends. CDR3 nucleotide sequence: TGTGCCAGCAGCCAAGGTCGGGCAGGGTATAATTCACCCCTCCACTTT. It translates to CASSQGRAGYNSPLHF.

This chain joins TRBV4-1 and TRBJ2-1, with TRBD1 as a possible D gene (6 bases). Germline V gene sequence: CDR1 MGHRA, CDR2 YSYEKL. V was cut by 0 bases and J by 8 bases, with 11 bases left in between. The CDR3 runs 14 residues. The CDR3 nucleotides read TGCGCCAGCAGCCAAGAAGTCAACAGGGATGAGCAGTTCTTC. Protein sequence: CASSQEVNRDEQFF.

The chain links TRBV20-1 to TRBJ1-2, with D hard to call. The germline CDR1 and CDR2 sequences are DFQATT and SNEGSKA (reference sequence). V was trimmed by 1 base and J by 5 bases, leaving 11 bases between them. CDR3 size: 13 residues. The CDR3 is CSARVPAAYGYTF. The CDR3 nucleotides read TGCAGTGCTAGAGTCCCGGCAGCGTATGGCTACACCTTC.

The chain links TRBV20-1 to TRBJ2-3; TRBD2 agrees at 7 bases. Germline V CDR1 and CDR2: DFQATT, SNEGSKA (reference sequence). V gave up 7 bases and J gave up 2 bases; unmatched junction bases: 6. The CDR3 length is 13 residues. CDR3: CSGSGAITDTQYF. The CDR3 DNA follows: TGCAGTGGGAGCGGGGCAATCACAGATACGCAGTATTTT.

This clonotype was seen a few times. The CDR3 region has the DNA TGCAGTGCCAGACCGAACAGGGTTAGCACAGATACGCAGTATTTT. It is translated as CSARPNRVSTDTQYF. The chain couples TRBV20-1 to TRBJ2-3; perhaps TRBD1 as D (6 bases). Germline V gene sequence: CDR1 DFQATT, CDR2 SNEGSKA (reference sequence). This CDR3 is built from 15 residues. Between the trimmed V and J ends, which lost 6 bases and 0 bases, there was a span of 16 bases.

This chain connects TRBV14 to TRBJ2-7, with a weak D call TRBD1 (5 bases). Germline loops: CDR1 SGHDN, CDR2 FVKESK. V was cut by 0 bases and J by 9 bases, with 15 bases left in between. The CDR3 is 14 residues long. The CDR3 loop reads CASSQDLKGRTQYF. DNA for the CDR3: TGTGCCAGCAGCCAAGATCTTAAGGGGCGCACGCAGTACTTC.

The CDR3 bases are TGTGCCTGGCCAGACAGTAACTATGGCTACACCTTC. It is translated as CAWPDSNYGYTF. The chain joins TRBV5-4 to TRBJ1-2, with D perhaps matching TRBD1 (5 bases). Germline V gene lookup returns CDR1 SGHNT and CDR2 YYREEE (reference sequence). The CDR3 consists of 12 residues. Trimming took 10 bases from V and 1 from J, leaving 11 bases between them.

This clonotype was counted a few times. The J gene is TRBJ2-2, the V gene TRBV7-9; D is unclear. V gave up 4 bases and J gave up 5 bases, with 17 bases separating them. CDR3 length equals 16 residues. Germline V gene sequence: CDR1 SEHNR, CDR2 FQNEAQ (reference sequence). In DNA form, the CDR3 reads TGTGCCAGCAGCTGGGCCGTCGGCCGAGGTACCGGGGAGCTGTTTTTT. Encoded protein: CASSWAVGRGTGELFF.

This CDR3 reads CASSEAGVGGTDTQYF. The CDR3 region has the DNA TGTGCCAGCAGTGAAGCGGGGGTAGGGGGGACAGATACGCAGTATTTT. The chain recombines TRBV6-1 with TRBJ2-3, with D perhaps TRBD1 or TRBD2 (6 bases each). With 0 bases removed from V and 3 bases from J, the gap between germline ends came to 13 bases. There are 16 residues in the CDR3. Germline loops: CDR1 MNHNS, CDR2 SASEGT.

This clonotype was picked up a small number of times. This chain uses TRBV5-1 with TRBJ1-1; tentative D call: TRBD1 (6 bases). The ends were cut back, 4 bases at V and 9 bases at J, with 16 bases in the middle. Germline V gene data show CDR1 as SGHRS and CDR2 as YFSETQ. The CDR3 totals 13 residues. This chain's CDR3 is CASSQDSLRKAFF. The CDR3 DNA reads TGCGCCAGCAGCCAGGACAGTCTGCGAAAAGCTTTCTTT.

This clonotype has more than one count but fewer than ten. This chain joins TRBV7-8 and TRBJ2-3; D is possibly TRBD1 (5 bases). The V gene lost 3 bases and the J gene lost 0 bases, with 10 bases spanning the gap. CDR1 is SGHVS, CDR2 FQNEAQ, per germline. This CDR3 comprises 15 residues. The DNA for the CDR3 is TGTGCCAGCAGCTTGTCAGGGTATAGCACAGATACGCAGTATTTT. Translating it yields CASSLSGYSTDTQYF.

Only a few counts were recorded for this clonotype. The genes are TRBV18 and TRBJ1-4, with a tentative D call TRBD1 (6 bases). This CDR3 is built from 15 residues. CDR1 is KGHSH, CDR2 LQKENI, per germline. The V end was cut by 4 bases, the J end by 0 bases, with 9 bases between. CDR3 in DNA: TGTGCCAGCTCACACCGACAGGCAACTAATGAAAAACTGTTTTTT. It yields the protein CASSHRQATNEKLFF.

There are a few counts of this clonotype. The rearrangement links TRBV29-1 to TRBJ2-7; D is perhaps TRBD1 or TRBD2 (6 bases each). Germline-derived CDR1 and CDR2 are SQVTM and ANQGSEA. The CDR3 loop spans 15 amino acids. The ends were cut back, 3 bases at V and 5 bases at J, with 20 bases in the middle. The CDR3: CSVEKPGGASHEQYF. The CDR3 DNA sequence: TGCAGCGTTGAGAAGCCCGGGGGCGCGTCCCACGAGCAGTACTTC.

The V and J genes are TRBV24-1 and TRBJ2-7; 10 bases map to TRBD2. The CDR3 consists of 17 residues. The junction had 17 bases not matched to a gene; V was cut back by 8 bases and J by 5 bases. CDR1 and CDR2 (germline): KGHDR, SFDVKD. The CDR3: CATKEKDPSGGSDEQYF. The CDR3 region has the DNA TGTGCCACCAAGGAGAAGGACCCTAGCGGGGGATCTGACGAGCAGTACTTC.

Comments on this clonotype: A clone one base away is much larger, so this may be a read error. The chain is built from TRBV24-1 and TRBJ2-3; 8 bases map to TRBD2. CDR1 is KGHDR and CDR2 is SFDVKD in the germline V gene. The CDR3 has 16 residues. CDR3 protein: CATIDYKAGGTDTQYF. DNA for the CDR3: TGTGCCACCATTGATTATAAAGCGGGGGGCACAGATACGCAGTATTTT.